This T cell receptor beta chain comes out of a study of blood T cell repertoires in COVID-19. On the study more broadly: COVID-19 samples from acute and convalescent phases originated in the United States, Italy and Spain. T cells, B-cell-depleted T cells, or PBMCs provided the cDNA or gDNA that served as material.

This clone was found many times. In the source study's methods: Estimates of nucleated cell counts were drawn from the amplification of reference gene primers. TCRdb's table, derived via immunoSEQ multiplex PCR, lists solely in-frame clones and lacks some. The DNA was the basis for D and trimming; V, J and clone size are from that table. The data contain about 210,000 clones, around 80% of them singletons. The CDR3 runs 16 residues. In germline, CDR1 is LGHNA, CDR2 YNFKEQ. The V segment lost 0 bases and the J segment 7 bases; nucleotides outside the gene matches: 6. Sequenced input: peripheral blood. The receptor was isolated from a middle-aged woman with acute or convalescent COVID-19. This chain uses TRBV4-2 with TRBJ1-6; 7 nucleotides match TRBD1. CDR3 sequence (DNA): TGTGCCAGCAGCCAAGAACAGGGGACGGGAAATTCACCCCTCCACTTT. It encodes CASSQEQGTGNSPLHF.